The 32 T cell receptor beta chains below come from one sample, sequenced in a study of blood T cells in healthy people across ages. The authors ran a second PCR of about 7 to 11 cycles using a sample-barcoded 5' primer and a J-beta primer mix. Via MiXCR, TCRdb re-called the 5' RACE reads, giving one row per CDR3 protein. The sample lists more than 1,400,000 distinct CDR3 sequences; 42% were seen once. Sequences were obtained from blood. The receptors originated from a woman aged 18-30 years in good health.

V gene TRBV12-3 or TRBV12-4 combines with J gene TRBJ1-5, with a tentative D call TRBD1 (6 bases). Trimming removed 4 bases at V and 5 bases at J, with 15 bases between. The CDR3 has 15 residues. The CDR3 DNA reads TGTGCCAGCAGTTACGGACAGCCCGTGGATCAGCCCCAGCATTTT. It specifies CASSYGQPVDQPQHF.

A few counts support this clonotype. The chain joins TRBV6-1 to TRBJ2-3; D unresolved. CDR1 is MNHNS, CDR2 SASEGT, per germline. The CDR3 totals 13 residues. The V end was cut by 10 bases, the J end by 1 base, with 12 bases between. CDR3 loop: CANSNRGTDTQYF. CDR3 coding DNA: TGTGCCAACTCAAACCGGGGCACAGATACGCAGTATTTT.

This clonotype was counted a few times. The J gene is TRBJ2-7, the V gene TRBV5-1; TRBD1 matches 8 bases. CDR1 is SGHRS, CDR2 YFSETQ, per germline. V trimming: 0 bases; J trimming: 5 bases; junction bases outside the gene matches: 7. This CDR3 has 15 residues. The CDR3 DNA follows: TGCGCCAGCAGCTTGGTGCAGGGGGCGTTCAACGAGCAGTACTTC. The encoded protein is CASSLVQGAFNEQYF.

This clonotype was observed a few times. V usage is TRBV2 and J usage is TRBJ2-1, with 7 bases that match TRBD2. In germline, CDR1 is SNHLY, CDR2 FYNNEI. CDR3 size: 16 residues. J lost 3 bases, V lost 3 bases, and 8 bases had no gene match. The CDR3 protein is CASSEEAGEIYNEQFF. CDR3 in DNA: TGTGCCAGCAGTGAGGAGGCGGGAGAAATCTACAATGAGCAGTTCTTC.

This chain joins TRBV9 and TRBJ2-3; D remains ambiguous. Per the germline V gene, CDR1 is SGDLS and CDR2 is YYNGEE. The CDR3 is made up of 15 amino acids. The V end lost 0 bases, the J end lost 0 bases, and 8 bases lay between the germline ends. The CDR3 region has the DNA TGTGCCAGCAGCGTAGGTCTTGGGAGCACAGATACGCAGTATTTT. Encoded protein: CASSVGLGSTDTQYF.

This clonotype was detected a few times. The chain carries TRBV5-6 and TRBJ2-4; D is undetermined. The DNA end favors TRBJ2-7, so the J call may be wrong. The length of the CDR3 is 15 residues. Looked up from germline, CDR1 is SGHDT and CDR2 is YYEEEE. The CDR3 loop is CASSGAPESHYEQYF. The CDR3 DNA follows: TGTGCCAGCAGCGGTGCCCCGGAGTCCCACTACGAGCAGTACTTC.

The chain uses TRBV19 and TRBJ1-5; TRBD1 aligns across 7 bases. V trimming: 5 bases; J trimming: 0 bases; junction bases outside the gene matches: 13. The V gene's germline CDR1 is LNHDA and CDR2 SQIVND (reference sequence). The CDR3 totals 18 residues. CDR3 DNA sequence: TGTGCCAGTAGTCCGCGGCAGGGGGTACTTTATAGCAATCAGCCCCAGCATTTT. The encoded protein is CASSPRQGVLYSNQPQHF.

A few counts support this clonotype. This chain uses TRBV11-2 with TRBJ2-7; 8 nucleotides align to TRBD2. With V trimmed by 4 bases and J by 4 bases, 12 bases remained unmatched. The CDR3 spans 16 residues. Germline V gene lookup returns CDR1 SGHAT and CDR2 FQNNGV. CDR3 sequence: CASSSRSGSGTYEQYF. The CDR3 region has the DNA TGTGCCAGCAGCTCCCGAAGTGGTAGCGGGACTTACGAGCAGTACTTC.

J is TRBJ2-7 and V is TRBV10-2, with TRBD1 as a possible D gene (6 bases). V lost 3 bases and J lost 5, with 11 bases in between. The V gene's germline CDR1 is WSHSY and CDR2 SAAADI. This CDR3 comprises 13 residues. The CDR3 spells CASSEQGFHEQYF. CDR3 DNA sequence: TGCGCCAGCAGTGAACAGGGTTTCCACGAGCAGTACTTC.

The V call is TRBV2, the J call TRBJ2-1, with 8 bases identical to TRBD1. V lost 6 bases and J lost 13; bases outside the gene matches: 5. This CDR3 is built from 11 residues. Germline lookup yields CDR1 SNHLY and CDR2 FYNNEI. The CDR3 region has the DNA TGTGCCAGCAGACAGGGGGAGACCCAGTTCTTC. This gives the protein CASRQGETQFF.

The rearrangement joins TRBV6-5 to TRBJ2-1, with 9 bases identical to TRBD2. The CDR3 is 14 amino acids. V shed 4 bases, J shed 5 bases, and the junction held 3 bases outside the gene matches. Germline assignment: CDR1 MNHEY and CDR2 SVGAGI. The CDR3 protein is CASSWASGDNEQFF. CDR3 in DNA: TGTGCCAGCAGTTGGGCTAGCGGGGACAATGAGCAGTTCTTC.

This chain links TRBV5-1 with TRBJ2-1, with 9 bases aligning to TRBD1. Per germline, CDR1 SGHRS and CDR2 YFSETQ. The CDR3 sequence is 17 residues long. J lost 10 bases, V lost 1 base, and 15 bases had no gene match. CDR3 protein: CASSLREPGQGSNEQFF. Here the CDR3 DNA reads TGCGCCAGCAGCTTGCGGGAGCCGGGACAGGGTTCAAACGAGCAGTTCTTC.

This clonotype was picked up a small number of times. The CDR3 loop reads CASSDTGYQETQYF. The CDR3 DNA is TGTGCCAGCAGTGATACAGGGTACCAAGAGACCCAGTACTTC. J is TRBJ2-5 and V is TRBV12-3 or TRBV12-4; TRBD1 is a possible D gene (6 bases). V lost 5 bases to trimming and J lost 0 bases, with 10 bases between them. This CDR3 region has 14 residues.

The J gene is TRBJ1-2, the V gene TRBV20-1; 10 bases are shared with TRBD1. This CDR3 comprises 18 residues. Germline values: CDR1 DFQATT, CDR2 SNEGSKA (reference sequence). The trim removed 3 bases at V and 7 bases at J, leaving 20 bases unmatched. The CDR3 is CSASLLDPGTGDYSGYTF. Written as DNA, the CDR3 is TGCAGTGCTAGCCTCCTCGACCCCGGGACAGGGGACTATTCTGGCTACACCTTC.

The rearrangement links TRBV12-3 or TRBV12-4 to TRBJ2-7; 9 positions agree with TRBD2. CDR3 length equals 15 residues. J was trimmed by 3 bases and V by 2 bases; bases with no gene match: 5. CDR3 bases: TGTGCCAGCAGTTTACGAGCGGGGGGCCGCTACGAGCAGTACTTC. Encoded protein: CASSLRAGGRYEQYF.

A few counts support this clonotype. The V and J genes are TRBV12-5 and TRBJ2-3; the match to TRBD1 covers 8 bases. The J segment lost 5 bases and the V segment lost 7 bases, leaving 8 bases of the junction unmatched. This CDR3 is 14 amino acids long. Germline V gene data show CDR1 as LGHNT and CDR2 as FRNRAP. The CDR3 DNA reads as TGTGCTAGTGCCAAGACAGGGGCGATAGATACGCAGTATTTT. This sequence encodes CASAKTGAIDTQYF. The complete variable domain, with remaining parts taken from reference TRBV12-5 and TRBJ2-3, reads DARVTQTPRHKVTEMGQEVTMRCQPILGHNTVFWYRQTMMQGLELLAYFRNRAPLDDSGMPKDRFSAEMPDATLATLKIQPSEPRDSAVYFCASAKTGAIDTQYFGPGTRLTVL.

The gene calls are TRBV4-1 and TRBJ1-1; D gene uncertain. The CDR3 is made up of 14 amino acids. Germline-derived CDR1 and CDR2 are MGHRA and YSYEKL. V lost 5 bases, J lost 2 bases, and 12 bases lay in between. The CDR3 region is CASSYGLVNTEAFF. DNA of the CDR3: TGCGCCAGCAGCTACGGACTGGTCAACACTGAAGCTTTCTTT.

In this sample, this clonotype turned up a few times. The V gene is TRBV7-3, the J gene TRBJ2-1; 7 bases match TRBD2. This CDR3 contains 16 residues. The germline V gene encodes CDR1 SGHTA and CDR2 FQGTGA. V lost 4 bases to trimming and J lost 2 bases; unmatched junction nucleotides: 8. The CDR3 protein is CASSSMTSPTYNEQFF. CDR3 nucleotides: TGTGCCAGCAGCTCTATGACTAGCCCAACCTACAATGAGCAGTTCTTC.

This chain joins TRBV6-1 and TRBJ1-1, with TRBD1 matching over 7 bases. There are 17 residues in the CDR3. Germline V gene sequence: CDR1 MNHNS, CDR2 SASEGT. V was clipped by 5 bases and J by 4 bases; unmatched bases: 16. CDR3 amino acids: CASSTWGSQGGGTEAFF. The CDR3 bases are TGTGCCAGCAGTACCTGGGGGAGCCAGGGGGGAGGCACTGAAGCTTTCTTT.

There are many counts of this clonotype. The chain couples TRBV12-3 or TRBV12-4 to TRBJ2-1, with D uncertain. Between the trimmed V and J ends, which lost 6 bases and 0 bases, there was a span of 6 bases. CDR3 length: 13 residues. Here the CDR3 reads CASSPSSYNEQFF. The CDR3 coding sequence is TGTGCCAGCAGCCCTAGCTCCTACAATGAGCAGTTCTTC.

This clonotype was recorded at least ten times. The chain recombines TRBV27 with TRBJ2-1; TRBD1 agrees at 7 bases. Germline V gives CDR1 MNHEY, CDR2 SMNVEV (reference sequence). The CDR3 sequence is 15 residues long. Trimming at V came to 6 bases and at J to 2 bases, leaving 7 bases not matched to a gene. This CDR3 is CASSKDRLAYNEQFF. The DNA of the CDR3 is TGTGCCAGCAGCAAGGACAGGCTTGCCTACAATGAGCAGTTCTTC.

This clonotype was counted between two and nine times. The rearrangement joins TRBV12-3 or TRBV12-4 to TRBJ2-1; the match to TRBD2 covers 8 bases. This CDR3 is built from 16 residues. Unmatched junction bases numbered 8, after V lost 2 bases and J lost 5 bases. CDR3: CASSLSQAGLDNEQFF. CDR3 DNA sequence: TGTGCCAGCAGTTTATCGCAGGCGGGACTAGACAATGAGCAGTTCTTC.

This sequence joins TRBV5-6 and TRBJ2-7; D gene uncertain. The germline gives CDR1 SGHDT, CDR2 YYEEEE. Trimming removed 2 bases from V and 0 bases from J, with 21 bases in between. This CDR3 has 18 residues. CDR3 nucleotide sequence: TGTGCCAGCAGCTTAGAGGCGGCATACCTATTGAGCTCCTACGAGCAGTACTTC. Its translation is CASSLEAAYLLSSYEQYF.

J is TRBJ1-2 and V is TRBV20-1; the match to TRBD1 covers 7 bases. J was trimmed by 5 bases and V by 6 bases; bases with no gene match: 9. Germline V gene data show CDR1 as DFQATT and CDR2 as SNEGSKA (reference sequence). The CDR3 runs 13 residues. CDR3 in DNA: TGCAGTGCACCTACAGGGGAGGGGTATGGCTACACCTTC. It yields the protein CSAPTGEGYGYTF.

This clonotype was found a few times. This chain links TRBV29-1 with TRBJ1-5; 9 positions agree with TRBD1. J gave up 2 bases and V 4 bases, and 6 bases lay outside the gene matches. Per the germline V gene, CDR1 is SQVTM and CDR2 is ANQGSEA. The CDR3 covers 15 residues. The CDR3 bases are TGCAGCGTTGCAGGGGACAGGGACCGCAATCAGCCCCAGCATTTT. Translated: CSVAGDRDRNQPQHF.

The chain links TRBV20-1 to TRBJ1-2, with TRBD1 as a possible D gene (5 bases). V lost 5 bases and J lost 2, with 12 bases in between. This CDR3 is 13 amino acids long. The germline gives CDR1 DFQATT, CDR2 SNEGSKA (reference sequence). CDR3: CSAHPRDNYGYTF. Written as DNA, the CDR3 is TGCAGTGCTCATCCCCGGGACAACTATGGCTACACCTTC.

This sequence joins TRBV20-1 and TRBJ2-3; 8 nucleotides line up with TRBD1. Per the germline V gene, CDR1 is DFQATT and CDR2 is SNEGSKA (reference sequence). J gave up 7 bases and V 4 bases, and 10 bases lay outside the gene matches. CDR3 length: 14 residues. The CDR3 loop reads CSATGQGEGYTQYF. The CDR3 bases are TGCAGTGCTACCGGACAGGGCGAAGGGTATACGCAGTATTTT.

A word on this clonotype: This could be a read error, since a much larger clone is one nucleotide away. The CDR3 coding sequence is TGCAGTGCTAGAGATAGAGCCGTCCTAGAGACCCCGTACTTC. Protein: CSARDRAVLETPYF. This sequence joins TRBV20-1 and TRBJ2-5; no reliable D call. Germline V gene data show CDR1 as DFQATT and CDR2 as SNEGSKA (reference sequence). The CDR3 sequence is 14 residues long.

The CDR3 loop is CASTTSPGGRGRGTQYF. CDR3 in DNA: TGTGCCAGCACCACATCCCCAGGGGGCAGGGGGCGAGGGACGCAGTATTTT. The rearrangement links TRBV6-1 to TRBJ2-3; TRBD1 matches at 8 bases. The CDR3 sequence is 17 residues long. Germline CDR1 is MNHNS and CDR2 is SASEGT. J was trimmed by 9 bases and V by 7 bases; bases with no gene match: 21.

This clonotype was recorded a few times. This chain connects TRBV6-6 to TRBJ2-1; D call uncertain. V was pared by 0 bases and J by 13 bases, with 16 bases between. The CDR3 is 14 amino acids. Germline V CDR1 and CDR2: MNHNY, SVGAGI (reference sequence). This CDR3 is CASSYSGSGETQFF. The CDR3 DNA reads as TGTGCCAGCAGTTACTCGGGGTCAGGAGAGACCCAGTTCTTC.

This clonotype was observed a handful of times. The V call is TRBV25-1, the J call TRBJ2-1; D gene uncertain. Germline CDR1 MGHDK, CDR2 SYGVNS. The ends were cut back, 3 bases at V and 8 bases at J, with 5 bases in the middle. The CDR3 length is 11 residues. The CDR3 sequence: CASSELYEQFF. The DNA of the CDR3 is TGTGCCAGCAGTGAGCTCTATGAGCAGTTCTTC. The full variable domain, rest sourced from reference TRBV25-1 and TRBJ2-1, is EADIYQTPRYLVIGTGKKITLECSQTMGHDKMYWYQQDPGMELHLIHYSYGVNSTEKGDLSSESTVSRIRTEHFPLTLESARPSHTSQYLCASSELYEQFFGPGTRLTVL.

Regarding this clonotype: An end of the junction differs from the germline gene, which may be a read error. The chain employs TRBV5-1 and TRBJ2-7; perhaps D is TRBD1 or TRBD2 (5 bases each). The germline gives CDR1 SGHRS, CDR2 YFSETQ. The CDR3 has 19 residues. The CDR3 DNA reads as TGCACCAGCAGCTTGGCCGGGGCTTGGGATAAGGGGCCCTCCTACGAGCAGTACTTC. Translated: CTSSLAGAWDKGPSYEQYF.